The 13 T cell receptor beta chains below come from one sample, sequenced in a study of a mutant IDH1 vaccine in newly diagnosed glioma. Method: immunoSEQ multiplex PCR; TCRdb's copy keeps in-frame clones and lacks some. Here the sample spans tens of thousands of clones, about 70% being singletons. Noted time point: week 11, during vaccination. Each dose of the vaccine consisted of 300 ug of mutant IDH1 20-mer peptide, with topical imiquimod. What these receptors recognize is not known. The sample was peripheral blood mononuclear cells (PBMCs), taken from a glioma patient whose treatment included an IDH1 peptide vaccine. These receptors were obtained from a man younger than 35 with glioma. Some clones in this sample may be carry-over from other donors' samples.

This sequence joins TRBV9 and TRBJ1-1; maybe TRBD1 (5 bases). The CDR3 consists of 16 residues. V lost 1 base, J lost 4 bases, and 17 bases lay in between. CDR1 and CDR2 (germline): SGDLS, YYNGEE. CDR3 sequence reads: CASSVSLGRGGTEAFF. The CDR3 bases are TGTGCCAGCAGCGTATCCCTCGGACGCGGGGGCACTGAAGCTTTCTTT.

The V and J genes are TRBV6-5 and TRBJ1-6, with D unresolved. The germline V gene has CDR1 MNHEY and CDR2 SVGAGI. The length of the CDR3 is 14 residues. Trimming removed 6 bases at V and 0 bases at J, with 6 bases between. The CDR3: CASRLSSYNSPLHF. The CDR3 region has the DNA TGTGCCAGCAGGCTGAGCTCCTATAATTCACCCCTCCACTTT.

V and J are TRBV4-3 and TRBJ2-7; 9 nucleotides agree with TRBD2. The germline CDR1 and CDR2 sequences are LGHNA and YSLEER. The length of the CDR3 is 16 residues. Trimming cost V 1 base and J 2 bases; bases outside gene matches: 6. CDR3 in amino acids: CASSQGASGTAYEQYF. The CDR3 coding sequence is TGCGCCAGCAGCCAAGGGGCTAGCGGGACCGCCTACGAGCAGTACTTC.

The V call is TRBV7-8, the J call TRBJ2-1, with D perhaps matching TRBD2 (5 bases). Trimming removed 5 bases at V and 10 bases at J, with 15 bases between. The CDR3 has 13 residues. Germline values: CDR1 SGHVS, CDR2 FQNEAQ. CDR3 protein: CASSTSSSGEQFF. Written as DNA, the CDR3 is TGTGCCAGCAGCACCTCGTCCTCGGGGGAGCAGTTCTTC.

The chain couples TRBV7-2 to TRBJ2-6, with no clear D. This CDR3 comprises 15 residues. CDR1 and CDR2 from the germline V gene are SGHTA and FQGNSA. V lost 0 bases to trimming and J lost 2 bases, with 5 bases between them. The CDR3 here is CASSLALAGANVLTF. Here the CDR3 DNA reads TGTGCCAGCAGCTTAGCACTGGCTGGGGCCAACGTCCTGACTTTC.

The CDR3 sequence is CASSQDRYSYEQYF. CDR3 nucleotides: TGTGCCAGCAGCCAAGACCGGTACTCCTACGAGCAGTACTTC. The chain recombines TRBV4-2 with TRBJ2-7; no definite D call. Trimming took 0 bases from V and 0 from J, leaving 6 bases between them. The CDR3 consists of 14 residues. Germline-derived CDR1 and CDR2 are LGHNA and YNFKEQ.

V usage is TRBV9 and J usage is TRBJ1-4; D uncertain. This CDR3 has 15 amino acids. V shed 4 bases and J shed 0 bases, with 10 bases lying between them. Germline assignment: CDR1 SGDLS and CDR2 YYNGEE. The chain's CDR3 is CASSPRLSTNEKLFF. In DNA form, the CDR3 reads TGTGCCAGCAGCCCTCGACTGTCAACTAATGAAAAACTGTTTTTT.

J is TRBJ1-1 and V is TRBV29-1; tentatively, D is TRBD1 (6 bases). The CDR3 contains 14 residues. The germline gives CDR1 SQVTM, CDR2 ANQGSEA. Deletions cut 3 bases from V and 2 bases from J, with 13 bases between. The CDR3 bases are TGCAGCGTTGATCCCGCAGGGGTTAACACTGAAGCTTTCTTT. Residues: CSVDPAGVNTEAFF.

The gene calls are TRBV2 and TRBJ2-3; D is unresolved. V was shortened by 5 bases and J by 5 bases, with 8 bases between the two germline ends. The germline V gene has CDR1 SNHLY and CDR2 FYNNEI. The CDR3 loop spans 12 amino acids. The CDR3 sequence: CASSPLGDTQYF. The CDR3 DNA reads TGTGCCAGCAGTCCTTTAGGAGATACGCAGTATTTT.

This clone was observed a handful of times. The chain links TRBV7-2 to TRBJ1-4; no firm D call. V was clipped by 1 base and J by 0 bases, with 9 bases between them. Germline CDR1 SGHTA, CDR2 FQGNSA. The CDR3 sequence is 16 residues long. CDR3 residues: CASSLDHRATNEKLFF. Here the CDR3 DNA reads TGTGCCAGCAGCTTAGATCACCGGGCAACTAATGAAAAACTGTTTTTT.

The rearrangement links TRBV2 to TRBJ2-7; D ambiguous. V lost 5 bases and J 2 bases, leaving 13 bases between the germline ends. The CDR3 consists of 14 residues. From germline, CDR1 is SNHLY and CDR2 FYNNEI. The CDR3 loop is CASSLRARTYEQYF. Written as DNA, the CDR3 is TGTGCCAGCAGTCTAAGGGCGCGGACCTACGAGCAGTACTTC.

The chain employs TRBV7-9 and TRBJ2-2; 9 bases line up with TRBD1. Germline values: CDR1 SEHNR, CDR2 FQNEAQ (reference sequence). This CDR3 has 15 amino acids. Losses at the gene ends were 5 bases for V and 5 bases for J; bases not matched to a gene: 6. The CDR3: CASSLGTGRTGELFF. The CDR3 bases are TGTGCCAGCAGCCTCGGGACAGGGAGGACCGGGGAGCTGTTTTTT.

This clone has just a few counts. V gene TRBV19 combines with J gene TRBJ2-1; possibly TRBD1 for D (5 bases). CDR1 and CDR2 (germline): LNHDA, SQIVND (reference sequence). The CDR3 totals 15 residues. The ends were cut back, 1 base at V and 3 bases at J, with 10 bases in the middle. CDR3 nucleotide sequence: TGTGCCAGTAGTATAGGGGCAGGGATCTACAATGAGCAGTTCTTC. Translating gives CASSIGAGIYNEQFF.